The present T cell receptor beta chain was sequenced within a study of blood T cells in healthy people across ages. With 5 bases clipped from V and 2 bases from J, the junction kept 5 bases outside the gene matches. CDR1 is SQVTM and CDR2 is ANQGSEA in the germline V gene. The CDR3 length is 13 residues. Together with a sample-barcoded 5' primer, a J-beta primer mix was included in a second PCR lasting roughly 6 to 12 cycles. In TCRdb, the 5' RACE reads were re-called with MiXCR into one record per CDR3 protein. The table includes roughly 1,800,000 distinct CDR3 sequences, 49% detected once. The individuals who served as donors were healthy Caucasians living in Russia, aged roughly 6 to 90. Isolation yielded PBMCs, at least 7 million per sample, in every case. Note on this clonotype: Its antigen is currently unknown.

Study results and caveats: The long-lived group displayed more naive CD4+ cells, plus higher diversity, than the aged donors did. The recorded TCR beta diversity per million T cells decreased in a roughly linear manner with age.

This clonotype was sampled from a woman aged 40 to 55 in good health. The chain recombines TRBV29-1 with TRBJ1-2; 7 positions agree with TRBD1. Material for sequencing was blood. This chain's CDR3 is CSVFGRGNYGYTF. CDR3 DNA sequence: TGCAGCGTTTTTGGCAGGGGGAACTATGGCTACACCTTC.